The T cell receptor beta chain described here comes from a study of tumor-infiltrating lymphocytes in primary liver carcinoma. TCR beta cDNA was prepared out of around 460 ng total RNA by means of a constant-region primer. Sequencing libraries for TCR beta derived from three nested multiplex PCR rounds that used slightly modified ARM-PCR. Researchers ran the first two PCR rounds for roughly 11 cycles each with TRBV1-TRBV30 forward primers and a C-beta reverse primer. TCRdb re-analysed the multiplex PCR reads in MiXCR, keeping a single row per CDR3 protein. The repertoire holds some 94,000 distinct CDR3 sequences, with over 55% as singletons. As for this clonotype: Antigen: not known. The CDR3 carries no conserved terminal phenylalanine or tryptophan, so it likely arises from a read error.

Regarding the study as a whole: It was in tumors, not blood, that the top-250-clone fraction was significantly higher (p = 0.039). Pairs comparing tumor with adjacent tissue or blood overlapped less than pairs drawn from tumor regions.

The CDR3 extends over 13 amino acids. CDR1 and CDR2 (germline): SQVTM, ANQGSEA. The V gene lost 0 bases and the J gene lost 2 bases, with 7 bases spanning the gap. Investigators took RNA and DNA out together from about 19-30 mg of unsorted bulk tissue. Treatment of the patients' primary liver carcinoma consisted of surgical resection. All tumor specimens exceeded 75% viable tumor cells. Sequencing input: liver tumor tissue from sampling region 5. The subset: tumor region T5, tumor centre. The chain recombines TRBV29-1 with TRBJ1-2; D is perhaps TRBD1 (5 bases). The sequence was collected from a woman aged 55-75 years with primary liver carcinoma and hepatitis B virus infection. The CDR3 DNA reads as TGCAGCGTTGAAGAGACAGCAAACTATGGCTACACCGTC. It codes for CSVEETANYGYTV.